This T cell receptor (beta chain) was sequenced in a study of T cell repertoires in cytomegalovirus infection. Each CDR3 protein is one row after TCRdb ran MiXCR on the reads. The data show fewer than 550,000 distinct CDR3 sequences, over 9% seen once. With regard to this clonotype: The antigen is undetermined.

Study findings and constraints: The ex vivo response was dominated by HLA-C-restricted CMV-specific TCR beta clonotypes.

Trimming cost V 5 bases and J 0 bases, with 14 bases left between them. Germline CDR1 and CDR2: DFQATT and SNEGSKA (reference sequence). The CDR3 covers 15 residues. Sequencing was done on a sample of PBMCs. The TCR sequence derives from a human donor in good health (CMV status not recorded). Some clones in this sample may be carry-over from other donors' samples. The gene calls are TRBV20-1 and TRBJ2-1, with D maybe TRBD1 (6 bases). The CDR3 reads CSAPRTVSSYNEQFF. CDR3 coding DNA: TGCAGTGCTCCACGGACAGTGAGCTCCTACAATGAGCAGTTCTTC.